These 27 T cell receptor beta chains came from one sample sequenced in a study of CD8+ T cells in alopecia areata. Treatment: oral pan-JAK inhibitor, 5-10 mg twice daily. Sequencing relied on a cDNA template that was reverse transcribed from extracted RNA. Sequencing used immunoSEQ multiplex PCR; TCRdb keeps in-frame clones, though not all of them. The top ten hold over 2% of the sample, which has more than 200,000 clones, 40% to 45% seen once. The material was CD4+ T cells sorted from blood, obtained at roughly week 36, from a patient treated with tofacitinib. All receptors derive from a human donor with alopecia areata.

This clone was found a few times. This rearrangement joins TRBV7-3 to TRBJ2-4; D may be TRBD2 (6 bases). The germline gives CDR1 SGHTA, CDR2 FQGTGA. The CDR3 contains 15 residues. The V end lost 8 bases, the J end lost 0 bases, and 14 bases lay between the germline ends. CDR3 nucleotide sequence: TGTGCCAGCCAGCTGCAGGGAGGAGCCAAAAACATTCAGTACTTC. It encodes CASQLQGGAKNIQYF. Using reference TRBV7-3 and TRBJ2-4 for the parts outside the CDR3, the full variable domain is GAGVSQTPSNKVTEKGKYVELRCDPISGHTALYWYRQSLGQGPEFLIYFQGTGAADDSGLPNDRFFAVRPEGSVSTLKIQRTERGDSAVYLCASQLQGGAKNIQYFGAGTRLSVL.

This clone came up a few times. CDR3 nucleotides: TGCGCCAGCAAGTACGTACGGCGGGAGGCCCACGAGCAGTACTTC. Amino acids: CASKYVRREAHEQYF. The rearrangement links TRBV4-3 to TRBJ2-7; 8 nucleotides align to TRBD2. The CDR3 loop spans 15 amino acids. V shed 7 bases and J 5 bases; nucleotides not matched to a gene: 13. Per the germline V gene, CDR1 is LGHNA and CDR2 is YSLEER.

This clone was observed a handful of times. The chain links TRBV6-6 to TRBJ1-1, with no clear D. The CDR3 extends over 12 amino acids. Germline V gene data show CDR1 as MNHNY and CDR2 as SVGAGI (reference sequence). The V end lost 5 bases, the J end lost 1 base, and 5 bases lay between the germline ends. The CDR3 DNA sequence: TGTGCCAGCAGTGCAGGGAACACTGAAGCTTTCTTT. Its translation is CASSAGNTEAFF.

This rearrangement joins TRBV30 to TRBJ2-3; D tentatively fits TRBD1 or TRBD2 (6 bases each). CDR1 and CDR2 from the germline V gene are GTSNPN and SVGIG (reference sequence). Trimming took off 4 bases at V and 5 bases at J, with 16 bases between the two ends. The CDR3 is 14 amino acids. The DNA of the CDR3 is TGTGCCTGGACTCCGGGGGCAATTATAGATACGCAGTATTTT. Its protein is CAWTPGAIIDTQYF.

The chain links TRBV7-9 to TRBJ1-2, with 8 bases aligning to TRBD1. The CDR3 spans 15 residues. Trimming removed 0 bases from V and 4 bases from J; junction bases left unmatched: 4. CDR1 SEHNR and CDR2 FQNEAQ come from the germline V gene (reference sequence). The CDR3 coding sequence is TGTGCCAGCAGCTTAGCGTCAGGGGGCGGCTATGGCTACACCTTC. Translated: CASSLASGGGYGYTF.

The rearrangement joins TRBV27 to TRBJ1-2; D gene unclear. Germline V gene lookup returns CDR1 MNHEY and CDR2 SMNVEV (reference sequence). Deletions cut 2 bases from V and 3 bases from J, with 16 bases between. The CDR3 length is 16 residues. CDR3 sequence: CASSLGPDYMHYGYTF. The CDR3 coding sequence is TGTGCCAGCAGTTTAGGTCCGGACTATATGCACTATGGCTACACCTTC.

The chain joins TRBV7-2 to TRBJ2-1; TRBD2 matches 9 bases. The CDR3 is 16 residues long. Germline lookup yields CDR1 SGHTA and CDR2 FQGNSA. J gave up 6 bases and V 5 bases, and 11 bases lay outside the gene matches. CDR3 sequence (DNA): TGTGCCAGCAGCCCCGGGGGTCTAGCGGGGATCAATGAGCAGTTCTTC. As protein: CASSPGGLAGINEQFF.

This chain joins TRBV7-9 and TRBJ2-5; D not certain. The CDR3 has 14 amino acids. Trimming shortened V by 0 bases and J by 2 bases, and 7 bases separated the two germline ends. Per the germline V gene, CDR1 is SEHNR and CDR2 is FQNEAQ (reference sequence). This chain's CDR3 is CASSLAAEQETQYF. DNA of the CDR3: TGTGCCAGCAGCTTAGCGGCGGAGCAAGAGACCCAGTACTTC.

The gene calls are TRBV6-5 and TRBJ1-1, with D unclear. V was shortened by 6 bases and J by 1 base, with 12 bases between the two germline ends. Per the germline V gene, CDR1 is MNHEY and CDR2 is SVGAGI. This CDR3 comprises 14 residues. For the CDR3, the DNA is TGTGCCAGCAGGTTGGAGTCTTGGAACACTGAAGCTTTCTTT. Translation: CASRLESWNTEAFF.

This clone was found a few times. The chain uses TRBV6-1 and TRBJ1-1, with no clear D. The CDR3 is made up of 14 amino acids. The V and J ends lost 7 bases and 0 bases respectively, with 12 bases between them. Germline CDR1 MNHNS, CDR2 SASEGT. This chain's CDR3 is CASTLQVMNTEAFF. DNA for the CDR3: TGTGCCAGCACCCTCCAGGTCATGAACACTGAAGCTTTCTTT.

The chain couples TRBV4-3 to TRBJ2-3; D unresolved. The CDR3 has 13 amino acids. Trimming removed 4 bases at V and 0 bases at J, with 5 bases between. Germline V gene data show CDR1 as LGHNA and CDR2 as YSLEER. In DNA form, the CDR3 reads TGCGCCAGCAGCCGAACTAGCACAGATACGCAGTATTTT. This translates into CASSRTSTDTQYF.

The rearrangement joins TRBV30 to TRBJ1-5, with a possible D match to TRBD1 (6 bases). The CDR3 extends over 17 amino acids. Germline CDR1 and CDR2: GTSNPN and SVGIG (reference sequence). Trimming left V 1 base short and J 3 bases short, with 19 bases between. CDR3 coding DNA: TGTGCCTGGAGTGAAGGTCCGGGCAGGGGATACAATCAGCCCCAGCATTTT. The encoded protein is CAWSEGPGRGYNQPQHF.

In this sample, this clone turned up a few times. This chain uses TRBV4-1 with TRBJ2-2; 7 bases match TRBD2. Germline CDR1 and CDR2: MGHRA and YSYEKL. There are 15 residues in the CDR3. With V trimmed by 2 bases and J by 4 bases, 4 bases remained unmatched. The CDR3 bases are TGCGCCAGCAGCCAAACGACTAGCCTCACCGGGGAGCTGTTTTTT. It specifies CASSQTTSLTGELFF.

The chain recombines TRBV25-1 with TRBJ2-2; D is uncertain. Trimming cost V 8 bases and J 6 bases, with 19 bases left between them. Germline V CDR1 and CDR2: MGHDK, SYGVNS. CDR3 length equals 15 residues. This CDR3 is CASAPGYAPAGELFF. CDR3 nucleotide sequence: TGTGCCAGCGCCCCCGGTTATGCACCGGCCGGGGAGCTGTTTTTT. Variable domain in full (rest from reference TRBV25-1 and TRBJ2-2): EADIYQTPRYLVIGTGKKITLECSQTMGHDKMYWYQQDPGMELHLIHYSYGVNSTEKGDLSSESTVSRIRTEHFPLTLESARPSHTSQYLCASAPGYAPAGELFFGEGSRLTVL.

This rearrangement joins TRBV29-1 to TRBJ2-4; 10 nucleotides align to TRBD2. Germline CDR1 is SQVTM and CDR2 is ANQGSEA. This CDR3 has 15 residues. The ends lost 6 bases at V and 1 base at J; junction bases unmatched: 6. The CDR3 DNA sequence: TGCAGCGTCGGGACTAGCGAGTCGGCCAAAAACATTCAGTACTTC. Translation: CSVGTSESAKNIQYF.

This clone has more than one count but fewer than ten. This chain links TRBV5-8 with TRBJ2-7, with TRBD1 identical over 8 bases. The CDR3 has 15 residues. The germline gives CDR1 SGHTS, CDR2 YDEGEE. J was trimmed by 1 base and V by 4 bases; bases with no gene match: 7. The CDR3 nucleotides read TGTGCCAGCAGCCGCCAGGGACAGGTTTCCTACGAGCAGTACTTC. As protein: CASSRQGQVSYEQYF.

This clone occurred once. The chain recombines TRBV28 with TRBJ1-5, with D maybe TRBD1 (5 bases). This CDR3 comprises 12 residues. The germline V gene encodes CDR1 MDHEN and CDR2 SYDVKM. The germline V and J ends were trimmed by 8 bases and 7 bases, with 12 bases remaining between them. CDR3 sequence reads: CASRGGRQPQHF. In nucleotides, the CDR3 is TGTGCCAGCCGGGGGGGGAGACAGCCCCAGCATTTT.

The J gene is TRBJ2-5, the V gene TRBV5-1; no clear D. Trimming took 5 bases from V and 5 from J, leaving 4 bases between them. The CDR3 has 10 residues. CDR1 and CDR2 (germline): SGHRS, YFSETQ. The CDR3 loop reads CASRGETQYF. The CDR3 coding sequence is TGCGCCAGCAGGGGGGAGACCCAGTACTTC.

The V and J genes are TRBV30 and TRBJ1-1, with 9 bases fitting TRBD1. The CDR3 covers 15 residues. From germline, CDR1 is GTSNPN and CDR2 SVGIG (reference sequence). The V segment lost 2 bases and the J segment 1 base; nucleotides outside the gene matches: 5. The CDR3 nucleotides are TGTGCCTGGAGTCACCGGGACAGGGCGAACACTGAAGCTTTCTTT. This codes for CAWSHRDRANTEAFF. Using reference TRBV30 and TRBJ1-1 for the parts outside the CDR3, the full variable domain is SQTIHQWPATLVQPVGSPLSLECTVEGTSNPNLYWYRQAAGRGLQLLFYSVGIGQISSEVPQNLSASRPQDRQFILSSKKLLLSDSGFYLCAWSHRDRANTEAFFGQGTRLTVV.

In nucleotides, the CDR3 is TGTGCCAGCAGCTTACGGCCCGATCCCACCGGAAAACTGTTTTTT. This codes for CASSLRPDPTGKLFF. This chain connects TRBV7-9 to TRBJ1-4; D is unresolved. The CDR3 runs to 15 residues. Per the germline V gene, CDR1 is SEHNR and CDR2 is FQNEAQ (reference sequence). The V gene lost 2 bases and the J gene lost 10 bases, with 17 bases spanning the gap.

This rearrangement joins TRBV30 to TRBJ2-2; 8 nucleotides agree with TRBD2. After removal of 2 bases from V and 5 bases from J, the junction contained 7 bases not matched to a gene. The CDR3 sequence is 15 residues long. From germline, CDR1 is GTSNPN and CDR2 SVGIG (reference sequence). CDR3 bases: TGTGCCTGGAGTTCCGGGACTAGAGTTACCGGGGAGCTGTTTTTT. Protein sequence: CAWSSGTRVTGELFF.

The chain recombines TRBV29-1 with TRBJ2-1; 7 bases are shared with TRBD1. Losses at the gene ends were 7 bases for V and 6 bases for J; bases not matched to a gene: 9. The length of the CDR3 is 13 residues. The germline V gene encodes CDR1 SQVTM and CDR2 ANQGSEA. The CDR3 loop is CSAAGRGFNEQFF. The CDR3 DNA follows: TGCAGCGCGGCAGGCAGGGGGTTCAATGAGCAGTTCTTC.

This clone was counted only a few times. This chain connects TRBV11-2 to TRBJ1-4; no reliable D call. V lost 2 bases and J 10 bases, leaving 5 bases between the germline ends. This CDR3 has 11 residues. Germline V gene lookup returns CDR1 SGHAT and CDR2 FQNNGV. This CDR3 is CASSLYGKLFF. The CDR3 DNA sequence: TGTGCCAGCAGCTTATACGGAAAACTGTTTTTT.

V usage is TRBV30 and J usage is TRBJ1-1; possible D gene TRBD1, 5 bases. Germline CDR1 is GTSNPN and CDR2 is SVGIG (reference sequence). The CDR3 is made up of 12 amino acids. The V end was cut by 0 bases, the J end by 3 bases, with 5 bases between. The CDR3 is CAWSVGDTEAFF. CDR3 in DNA: TGTGCCTGGAGTGTAGGGGACACTGAAGCTTTCTTT.

The V call is TRBV7-9, the J call TRBJ2-3, with 10 bases identical to TRBD2. Trimming cost V 1 base and J 4 bases; bases outside gene matches: 8. The germline gives CDR1 SEHNR, CDR2 FQNEAQ (reference sequence). There are 17 residues in the CDR3. CDR3 amino acids: CASSLVVSSGSADTQYF. The CDR3 DNA sequence: TGTGCCAGCAGCTTAGTTGTCTCTAGCGGGAGTGCAGATACGCAGTATTTT.

Written as DNA, the CDR3 is TGCGCCAGCAGCCAAGAAGGGAGCGGAAACACCATATATTTT. This gives the protein CASSQEGSGNTIYF. V is TRBV4-1 and J is TRBJ1-3; D not certain. CDR1 MGHRA and CDR2 YSYEKL come from the germline V gene. CDR3 length equals 14 residues. With 0 bases removed from V and 4 bases from J, the gap between germline ends came to 7 bases.

The V gene is TRBV28, the J gene TRBJ2-7; the D gene could be TRBD1 or TRBD2 (5 bases each). Germline CDR1 and CDR2: MDHEN and SYDVKM. V gave up 6 bases and J gave up 3 bases, with 15 bases separating them. CDR3 length: 14 residues. CDR3 protein: CASRPPGRFYEQYF. The CDR3 DNA is TGTGCCAGCAGACCTCCGGGACGATTCTACGAGCAGTACTTC.